This T cell receptor beta chain was documented in a study of cytomegalovirus exposure and HLA in healthy donors. Study-level findings and limits: About 87% or about 30% of the time was how often most TCR beta V segments were productive, according to an earlier analysis. The study had only CMV serostatus as immune exposure information.

PCR used 60 Vbeta primers and 13 Jbeta primers. Clones were read by immunoSEQ multiplex PCR, and TCRdb kept only the in-frame ones, dropping some. The sample has 75,000 to 80,000 clones, over 70% seen once. V gave up 1 base and J gave up 4 bases, with 24 bases separating them. Germline V CDR1 and CDR2: SGHNT, YYREEE (reference sequence). The CDR3 is 19 amino acids. The table lists this clone with a count of one. The antigen is unknown. The sequencing sample was made of PBMCs. The rearrangement links TRBV5-4 to TRBJ1-5, with D unresolved. This TCR derives from a man aged 35 to 55 in good health and CMV-seronegative. CDR3 sequence: CASSLLPEVLLTLNQPQHF. DNA of the CDR3: TGTGCCAGCAGCTTGCTTCCGGAGGTCCTCCTCACCCTTAATCAGCCCCAGCATTTT.